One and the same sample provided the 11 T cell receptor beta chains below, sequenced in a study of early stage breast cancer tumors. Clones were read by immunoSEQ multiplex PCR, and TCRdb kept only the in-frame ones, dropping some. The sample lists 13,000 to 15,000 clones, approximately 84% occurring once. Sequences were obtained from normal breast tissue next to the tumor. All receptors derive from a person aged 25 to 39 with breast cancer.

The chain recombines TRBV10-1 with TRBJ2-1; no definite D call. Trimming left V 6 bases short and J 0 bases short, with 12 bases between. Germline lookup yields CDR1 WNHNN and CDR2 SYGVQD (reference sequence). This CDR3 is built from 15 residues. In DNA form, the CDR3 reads TGCGCCAGCAGCACCGACTCAAGCTCCTACAATGAGCAGTTCTTC. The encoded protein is CASSTDSSSYNEQFF.

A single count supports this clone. The CDR3 spells CASSMRGINYGYTF. For the CDR3, the DNA is TGTGCCAGTAGTATGAGGGGAATTAACTATGGCTACACCTTC. This chain joins TRBV19 and TRBJ1-2, with D perhaps TRBD1 (5 bases). The ends were cut back, 3 bases at V and 1 base at J, with 9 bases in the middle. This CDR3 has 14 amino acids. Looked up from germline, CDR1 is LNHDA and CDR2 is SQIVND (reference sequence).

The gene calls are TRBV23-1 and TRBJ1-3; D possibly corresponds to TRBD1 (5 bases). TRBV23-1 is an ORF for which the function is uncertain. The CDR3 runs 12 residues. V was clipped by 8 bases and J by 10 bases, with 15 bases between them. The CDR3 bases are TGCGCCAGCCCACCTAGACAGCTAACCATATATTTT. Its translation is CASPPRQLTIYF.

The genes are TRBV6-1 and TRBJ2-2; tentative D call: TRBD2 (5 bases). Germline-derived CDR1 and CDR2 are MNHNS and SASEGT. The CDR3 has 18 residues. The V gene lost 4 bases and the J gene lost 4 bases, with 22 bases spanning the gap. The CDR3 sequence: CASSVVGVNSVGTGELFF. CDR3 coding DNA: TGTGCCAGCAGTGTGGTGGGAGTAAATTCAGTTGGCACCGGGGAGCTGTTTTTT.

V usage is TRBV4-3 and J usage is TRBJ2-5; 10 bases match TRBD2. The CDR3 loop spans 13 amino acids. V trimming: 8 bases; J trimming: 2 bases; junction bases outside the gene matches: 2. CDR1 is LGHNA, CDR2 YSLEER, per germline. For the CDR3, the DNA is TGCGCCAGCGGACTAGCGGTACAAGAGACCCAGTACTTC. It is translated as CASGLAVQETQYF.

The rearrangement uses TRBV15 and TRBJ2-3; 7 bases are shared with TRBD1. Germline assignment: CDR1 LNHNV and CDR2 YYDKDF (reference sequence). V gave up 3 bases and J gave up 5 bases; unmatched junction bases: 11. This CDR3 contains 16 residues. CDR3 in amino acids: CATSRGVTGLGDTQYF. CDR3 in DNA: TGTGCCACCAGCAGGGGCGTGACAGGGTTGGGAGATACGCAGTATTTT.

The CDR3 DNA reads TGTGCCAGTAGTATGGCAGGGTGGGATAATTCACCCCTCCACTTT. Amino acids: CASSMAGWDNSPLHF. This chain connects TRBV19 to TRBJ1-6; D may be TRBD1 (5 bases). Germline CDR1 LNHDA, CDR2 SQIVND (reference sequence). This CDR3 region has 15 residues. Between the trimmed V and J ends, which lost 3 bases and 5 bases, there was a span of 11 bases.

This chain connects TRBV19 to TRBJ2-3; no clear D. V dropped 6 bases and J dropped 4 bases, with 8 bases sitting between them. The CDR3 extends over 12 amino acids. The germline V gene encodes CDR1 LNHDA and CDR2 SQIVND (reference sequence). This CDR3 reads CASSSGSDTQYF. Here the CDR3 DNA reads TGTGCCAGTAGCTCTGGGTCAGATACGCAGTATTTT.

DNA for the CDR3: TGCGCCAGCAGTGATGGGAAGGGGTTAGGCAAAAACATTCAGTACTTC. Protein product: CASSDGKGLGKNIQYF. The chain couples TRBV10-1 to TRBJ2-4, with a tentative D call TRBD1 (5 bases). The CDR3 has 16 amino acids. V was cut by 3 bases and J by 3 bases, with 15 bases left in between. Germline-derived CDR1 and CDR2 are WNHNN and SYGVQD (reference sequence).

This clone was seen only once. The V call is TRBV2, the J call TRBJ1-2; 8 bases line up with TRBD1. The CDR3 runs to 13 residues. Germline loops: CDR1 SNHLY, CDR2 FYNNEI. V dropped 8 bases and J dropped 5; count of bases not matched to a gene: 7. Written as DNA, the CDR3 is TGTGCCAGCGACAACAGGGGGGCTTATGGCTACACCTTC. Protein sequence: CASDNRGAYGYTF.

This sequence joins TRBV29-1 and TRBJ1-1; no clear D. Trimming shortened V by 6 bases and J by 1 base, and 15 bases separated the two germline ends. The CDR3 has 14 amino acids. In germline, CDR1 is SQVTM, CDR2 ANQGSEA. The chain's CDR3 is CSVGLSGRNTEAFF. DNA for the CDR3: TGCAGCGTAGGACTGTCAGGCAGGAACACTGAAGCTTTCTTT.